The present T cell receptor (beta chain) was sequenced within a study of control samples from healthy donors and cancer patients. TCRdb's copy holds only in-frame clones and misses some; the assay was immunoSEQ multiplex PCR. The sample includes 110,000 or so clones, approximately 87% of them seen just once. The receptor was derived from a man aged 25 to 45 in good health. The sample taken for sequencing was blood.

The CDR3 DNA follows: TGTGCCAGCCGTACTAGCGGGGGGAGTAATGAGCAGTTCTTC. Protein product: CASRTSGGSNEQFF. The chain recombines TRBV7-3 with TRBJ2-1; 12 bases line up with TRBD2. Trimming took 8 bases from V and 7 from J; bases not matched to a gene: 6. CDR3 length: 14 amino acids. Germline lookup yields CDR1 SGHTA and CDR2 FQGTGA.